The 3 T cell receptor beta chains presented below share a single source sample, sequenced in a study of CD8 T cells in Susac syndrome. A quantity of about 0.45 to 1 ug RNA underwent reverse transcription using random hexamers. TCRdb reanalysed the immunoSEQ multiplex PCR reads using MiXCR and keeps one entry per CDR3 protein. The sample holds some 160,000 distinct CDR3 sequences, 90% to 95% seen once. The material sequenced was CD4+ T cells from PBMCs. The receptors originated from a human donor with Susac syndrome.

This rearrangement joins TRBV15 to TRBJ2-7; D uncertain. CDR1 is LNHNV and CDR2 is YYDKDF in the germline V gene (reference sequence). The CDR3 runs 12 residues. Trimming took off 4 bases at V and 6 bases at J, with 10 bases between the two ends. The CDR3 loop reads CATSTSLGEQYF. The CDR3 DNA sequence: TGTGCCACCAGCACGAGCTTAGGCGAGCAGTACTTC.

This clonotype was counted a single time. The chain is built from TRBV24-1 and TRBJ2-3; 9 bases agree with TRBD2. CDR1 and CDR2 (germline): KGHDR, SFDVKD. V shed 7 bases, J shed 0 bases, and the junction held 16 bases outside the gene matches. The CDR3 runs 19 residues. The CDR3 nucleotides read TGTGCCACCAGCGATCCACCCGGGCTAGCGGGGACTAGCACAGATACGCAGTATTTT. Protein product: CATSDPPGLAGTSTDTQYF.

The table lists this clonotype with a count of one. The CDR3 loop is CASSYSVAVPPYEQYF. The CDR3 nucleotides read TGTGCCAGCAGTTACTCGGTGGCAGTTCCCCCCTACGAGCAGTACTTC. This chain connects TRBV6-6 to TRBJ2-7; unclear D gene. CDR3 size: 16 residues. Germline V CDR1 and CDR2: MNHNY, SVGAGI (reference sequence). With 0 bases removed from V and 2 bases from J, the gap between germline ends came to 14 bases.